These 7 T cell receptor beta chains were sequenced from one sample in a study of brain T cells in children with intractable seizures. Assay: immunoSEQ multiplex PCR; the TCRdb copy retains only in-frame clones and omits some. The table lists 55,000 to 80,000 clones, roughly 95% of them singletons, with more than 0.35% in the top ten. Sequencing used peripheral blood, obtained at surgery. All receptors derive from a boy under two years old with focal cortical dysplasia and intractable seizures.

V is TRBV5-5 and J is TRBJ2-7, with D perhaps TRBD1 (5 bases). The CDR3 runs to 13 residues. The ends were cut back, 4 bases at V and 2 bases at J, with 10 bases in the middle. Germline assignment: CDR1 SGHKS and CDR2 YYEKEE (reference sequence). The CDR3 sequence: CASSRSRAYEQYF. In nucleotides, the CDR3 is TGTGCCAGCAGCCGGTCCAGGGCCTACGAGCAGTACTTC. The complete variable domain, with remaining parts taken from reference TRBV5-5 and TRBJ2-7, reads DAGVTQSPTHLIKTRGQQVTLRCSPISGHKSVSWYQQVLGQGPQFIFQYYEKEERGRGNFPDRFSARQFPNYSSELNVNALLLGDSALYLCASSRSRAYEQYFGPGTRLTVT.

The V gene is TRBV3-1 (or the pseudogene TRBV3-2), the J gene TRBJ2-4; D not resolved. Germline V lookup: CDR1 LGHDT, CDR2 YNNKEL (reference sequence). This CDR3 has 15 amino acids. V was pared by 0 bases and J by 2 bases, with 8 bases between. The CDR3 loop reads CASSQDSVSKNIQYF. In DNA form, the CDR3 reads TGTGCCAGCAGCCAAGATTCGGTGTCCAAAAACATTCAGTACTTC.

The chain recombines TRBV5-1 with TRBJ1-3; 9 bases agree with TRBD1. The CDR3 is made up of 15 amino acids. J gave up 5 bases and V 0 bases, and 3 bases lay outside the gene matches. The V gene's germline CDR1 is SGHRS and CDR2 YFSETQ. CDR3 amino acids: CASSLAGTGRNTIYF. CDR3 DNA sequence: TGCGCCAGCAGCTTGGCTGGGACAGGGAGAAACACCATATATTTT.

This clone was observed once. The J gene is TRBJ2-5, the V gene TRBV9; D might be TRBD1 or TRBD2, each matching 5 bases. Trimming took off 4 bases at V and 4 bases at J, with 20 bases between the two ends. Germline loops: CDR1 SGDLS, CDR2 YYNGEE. The CDR3 is made up of 16 amino acids. The CDR3 is CASSPTPGPGGETQYF. The CDR3 DNA is TGTGCCAGCAGCCCGACCCCGGGGCCAGGAGGAGAGACCCAGTACTTC.

The chain couples TRBV15 to TRBJ2-7; tentatively, D is TRBD1 or TRBD2 (5 bases each). V was clipped by 8 bases and J by 4 bases, with 21 bases between them. CDR1 is LNHNV, CDR2 YYDKDF, per germline (reference sequence). This CDR3 region has 15 residues. The CDR3, as DNA: TGTGCCACCTCCCGAGGGGCGGACTCCTCTTACGAGCAGTACTTC. Protein product: CATSRGADSSYEQYF.

The chain uses TRBV2 and TRBJ2-3; TRBD2 agrees at 9 bases. Trimming cost V 4 bases and J 0 bases; bases outside gene matches: 8. Germline lookup yields CDR1 SNHLY and CDR2 FYNNEI. The CDR3 is 17 residues long. CDR3 nucleotides: TGTGCCAGCAGTGTCCACCGGACTAGCGCGAGCACAGATACGCAGTATTTT. It yields the protein CASSVHRTSASTDTQYF.

V is TRBV6-2 or TRBV6-3 and J is TRBJ2-5; TRBD1 might be the D (5 bases). The CDR3 runs to 13 residues. V dropped 1 base and J dropped 11 bases, with 14 bases sitting between them. Looked up from germline, CDR1 is MNHEY and CDR2 is SVGEGT. CDR3 bases: TGTGCCAGCAGTTACTTGTTGCCCGGACATCAGTACTTC. Translating gives CASSYLLPGHQYF.